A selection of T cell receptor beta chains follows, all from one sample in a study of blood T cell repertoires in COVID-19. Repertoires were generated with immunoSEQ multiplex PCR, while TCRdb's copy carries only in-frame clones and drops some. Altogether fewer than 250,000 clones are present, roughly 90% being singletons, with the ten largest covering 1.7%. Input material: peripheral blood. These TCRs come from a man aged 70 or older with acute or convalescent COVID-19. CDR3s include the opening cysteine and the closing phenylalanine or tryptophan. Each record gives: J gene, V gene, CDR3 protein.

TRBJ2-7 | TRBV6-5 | CASSLGGERTEQYF
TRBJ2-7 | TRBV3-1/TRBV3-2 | CASSQLSGSHEQYF
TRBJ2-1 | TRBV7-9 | CASSFTGGAANEQFF
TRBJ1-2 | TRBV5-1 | CASSVGTVANYGYTF
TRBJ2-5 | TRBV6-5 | CASSRQGSQETQYF
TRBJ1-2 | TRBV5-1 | CASSPDSTSYGYTF
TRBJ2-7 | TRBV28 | CASSLLGLEQYF
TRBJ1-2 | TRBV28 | CASSLANGYTF
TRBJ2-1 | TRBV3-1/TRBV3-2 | CASSQARTSGSYNEQFF
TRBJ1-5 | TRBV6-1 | CASSELENQPQHF
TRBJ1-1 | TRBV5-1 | CASSGHDGTEAFF
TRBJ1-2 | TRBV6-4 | CASSDSAGGYTF
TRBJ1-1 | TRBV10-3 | CAISEQGQSEAFF
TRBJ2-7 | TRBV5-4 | CASSLGRVDSYEQYF
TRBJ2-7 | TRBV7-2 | CASSLGTSVYEQYF
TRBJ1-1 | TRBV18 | CASSLGTGFMNTEAFF
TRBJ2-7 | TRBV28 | CASTFGGTYEQYF
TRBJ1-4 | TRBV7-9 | CASSFMGTVDEKLFF
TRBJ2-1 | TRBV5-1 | CASTGINDNEQFF
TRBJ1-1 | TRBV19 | CASSMGTGWEAFF
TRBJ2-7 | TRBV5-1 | CASSPGAGGTYEQYF
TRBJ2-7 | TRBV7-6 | CASSLEPPRQARYEQYF
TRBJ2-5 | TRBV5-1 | CASSLTAGGETQYF
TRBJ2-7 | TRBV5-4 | CASSLGLSQTYEQYF
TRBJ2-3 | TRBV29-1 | CSVNQGSGRGADTQYF
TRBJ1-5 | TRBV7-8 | CASSPVVQNQPQHF
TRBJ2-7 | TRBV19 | CASSIGPLAEQYF
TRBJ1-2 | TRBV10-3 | CATAVEGAVGYTF
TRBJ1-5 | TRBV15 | CATSRGEGVHQPQHF
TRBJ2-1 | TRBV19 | CASSRSGGYNEQFF
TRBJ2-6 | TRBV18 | CASSPQGPSSGANVLTF
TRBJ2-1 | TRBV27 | CASSLRSSGSSYEQFF
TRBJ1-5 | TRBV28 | CASSLAAAGNQPQHF
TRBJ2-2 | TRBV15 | CATSRVQGATGELFF
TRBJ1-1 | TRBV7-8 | CASSPWEDEAFF
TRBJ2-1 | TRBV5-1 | CASSAGLAGERFF
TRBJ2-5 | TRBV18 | CASSPDRVVETQYF
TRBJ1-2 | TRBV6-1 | CASSETPPGQRYYGYTF
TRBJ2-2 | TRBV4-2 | CASSQGPSGGGELFF
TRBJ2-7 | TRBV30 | CAWSSGLADEQYF
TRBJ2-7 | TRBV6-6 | CASSYSISDMTYEQYF
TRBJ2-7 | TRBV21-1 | CASSKAPYKQREDHYEQYF
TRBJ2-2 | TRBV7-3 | CASSSQGTLNTGELFF
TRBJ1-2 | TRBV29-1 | CSVVRTVGGYTF
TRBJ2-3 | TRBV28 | CASSLAGKSTDTQYF
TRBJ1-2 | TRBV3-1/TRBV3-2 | CASSLQGSYGYTF
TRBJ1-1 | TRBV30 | CAWSVFRSEAFF
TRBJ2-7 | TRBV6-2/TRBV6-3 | CASSPDTRKSYEQYF
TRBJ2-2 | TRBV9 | CASSATGETGELFF
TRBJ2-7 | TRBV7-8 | CASSLGQLYEQYF
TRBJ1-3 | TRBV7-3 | CASSLLGDGNTIYF
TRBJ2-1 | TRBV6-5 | CASSPGTAYNEQFF
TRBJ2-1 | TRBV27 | CATGRRAYNEQFF
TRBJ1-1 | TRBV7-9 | CASSPRTSNTEAFF
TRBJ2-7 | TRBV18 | CASSPGTGHYEQYF